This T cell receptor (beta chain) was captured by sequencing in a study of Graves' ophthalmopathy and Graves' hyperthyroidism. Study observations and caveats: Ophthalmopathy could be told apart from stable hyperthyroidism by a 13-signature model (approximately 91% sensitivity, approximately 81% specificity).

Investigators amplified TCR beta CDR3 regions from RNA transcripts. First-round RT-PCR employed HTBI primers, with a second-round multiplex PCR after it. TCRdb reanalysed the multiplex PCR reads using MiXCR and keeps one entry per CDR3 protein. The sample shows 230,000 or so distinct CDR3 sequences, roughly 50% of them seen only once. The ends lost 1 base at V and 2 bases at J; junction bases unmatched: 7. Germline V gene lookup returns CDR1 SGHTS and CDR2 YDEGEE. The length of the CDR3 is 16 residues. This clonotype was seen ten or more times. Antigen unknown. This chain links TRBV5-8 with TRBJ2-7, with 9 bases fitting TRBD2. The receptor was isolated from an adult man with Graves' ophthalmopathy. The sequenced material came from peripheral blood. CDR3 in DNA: TGTGCCAGCAGCTTGTACTTGCTAGCGGGGACCTACGAGCAGTACTTC. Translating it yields CASSLYLLAGTYEQYF.